These 5 T cell receptor beta chains share one sample of origin, sequenced in a study of T-cell reconstitution after alpha-beta-depleted transplantation in children listed by TCRdb under 2016. This sample's treatment or condition label indicates: allogeneic hematopoietic cell transplantation with graft depleted of TCRalphabeta T cells and CD19 B cells. Library method: PCR. TCRdb lists the instrument as Illumina HiSeq 2500. TCR library preparation used molecular barcoding, with unique molecular identifiers applied to normalize quantification of the TCRbeta repertoire. TCRdb handled the public reads itself, with Q25 trimming in fastp and clone calling in MiXCR, and kept productive beta chains. Each CDR3 protein gets just one entry, which takes the most common genes and DNA from the rows behind it. Within this sample are around 600,000 distinct CDR3 sequences, with under 30% of them counted one time only. Roughly 14% of the sample is taken by the ten largest.

The sample was PBMCs, mostly from graft donor cells, taken 360 days after TCRalphabeta/CD19-depleted stem cell transplant. These receptors originate from a boy in the first two years of life who had a stem cell transplant for acute myeloid leukemia, so the T cells may come from the graft donor.

This clonotype was counted a few times. The genes are TRBV20-1 and TRBJ2-7; tentative D call: TRBD1 (6 bases). Deletions cut 3 bases from V and 5 bases from J, with 14 bases between. CDR3 length equals 13 residues. Germline loops: CDR1 DFQATT, CDR2 SNEGSKA (reference sequence). The CDR3 DNA reads TGCAGTGCTAGGGACCGAGGACAGCACGAGCAGTACTTC. This sequence encodes CSARDRGQHEQYF.

This clonotype appeared a few times. The chain combines TRBV10-3 with TRBJ1-5; tentatively, D is TRBD1 (6 bases). The ends were cut back, 6 bases at V and 4 bases at J, with 13 bases in the middle. The CDR3 covers 14 residues. Germline assignment: CDR1 ENHRY and CDR2 SYGVKD. Written as DNA, the CDR3 is TGTGCCATCAGCCCGGACAGTTCGAATCAGCCCCAGCATTTT. It translates to CAISPDSSNQPQHF.

This chain links TRBV12-3 or TRBV12-4 with TRBJ1-1; tentative D call: TRBD1 (6 bases). The CDR3 runs to 14 residues. Deletions cut 7 bases from V and 11 bases from J, with 23 bases between. CDR3 sequence reads: CASTPGLWTDRAFF. CDR3 nucleotides: TGTGCCAGCACCCCCGGGCTTTGGACCGACAGGGCTTTCTTT.

The chain combines TRBV6-5 with TRBJ2-3, with 7 nucleotides matching TRBD2. Trimming took 2 bases from V and 2 from J; bases not matched to a gene: 7. From germline, CDR1 is MNHEY and CDR2 SVGAGI. The length of the CDR3 is 16 residues. CDR3 region: CASSYRGGGNTDTQYF. The CDR3 DNA reads TGTGCCAGCAGTTACCGGGGCGGGGGAAACACAGATACGCAGTATTTT.

This clonotype has more than one count but fewer than ten. As DNA, the CDR3 is TGTGCCAGCAGCTTAATGGGCTTCAATGAGCAGTTCTTC. It translates to CASSLMGFNEQFF. The chain recombines TRBV7-2 with TRBJ2-1, with no clear D. CDR3 length: 13 amino acids. V was cut by 2 bases and J by 6 bases, with 8 bases left in between. CDR1 SGHTA and CDR2 FQGNSA come from the germline V gene.